These 20 T cell receptor beta chains share one sample of origin, sequenced in a study of blood T cell repertoires in COVID-19. Data came from immunoSEQ multiplex PCR; TCRdb stores just in-frame clones and leaves some out. The data hold around 99,000 clones, with around four fifths observed a single time. The specimen was peripheral blood. These receptors all come from a woman aged 60-70 years with acute or convalescent COVID-19.

V gene TRBV29-1 combines with J gene TRBJ2-5, with 9 bases lining up with TRBD1. This CDR3 region has 14 residues. Trimming took 3 bases from V and 1 from J; bases not matched to a gene: 3. Looked up from germline, CDR1 is SQVTM and CDR2 is ANQGSEA. CDR3 DNA: TGCAGCGTTGACGGACAGGGGACCCAAGAGACCCAGTACTTC. Translated, it gives CSVDGQGTQETQYF.

The V call is TRBV6-5, the J call TRBJ2-1; a possible D gene is TRBD2 (6 bases). The CDR3 runs to 14 residues. Germline V CDR1 and CDR2: MNHEY, SVGAGI. Trimming took 5 bases from V and 4 from J, leaving 12 bases between them. The CDR3 is CASSPGRLYNEQFF. As DNA, the CDR3 is TGTGCCAGCAGTCCCGGGAGATTATACAATGAGCAGTTCTTC.

The chain employs TRBV18 and TRBJ1-2; 8 nucleotides align to TRBD1. The CDR3 loop spans 13 amino acids. The junction had 4 bases not matched to a gene; V was cut back by 2 bases and J by 8 bases. CDR1 and CDR2 from the germline V gene are KGHSH and LQKENI. CDR3 region: CASSPVDRAGYTF. CDR3 DNA: TGTGCCAGCTCACCAGTGGACAGGGCCGGCTACACCTTC.

The chain couples TRBV21-1 to TRBJ2-3; TRBD2, as called in the table, went unchecked against the DNA. TRBV21-1 is termed a pseudogene. The CDR3 consists of 13 residues. The CDR3 coding sequence is TGTGCCAGCAGTCCTCCTAGCACAGATACGCAGTATTTT. Translated: CASSPPSTDTQYF.

This clone was seen only once. The chain has TRBV9 and TRBJ2-1, with TRBD2 matching 8 bases. There are 14 residues in the CDR3. In germline, CDR1 is SGDLS, CDR2 YYNGEE. Trimming at V came to 2 bases and at J to 9 bases, leaving 7 bases not matched to a gene. The CDR3 region has the DNA TGTGCCAGCAGCGTCTTAATGGCGGGAGGTGAGCAGTTCTTC. Protein product: CASSVLMAGGEQFF.

The gene calls are TRBV9 and TRBJ1-4; TRBD1 agrees at 8 bases. Germline V gene sequence: CDR1 SGDLS, CDR2 YYNGEE. The CDR3 runs 14 residues. V lost 4 bases to trimming and J lost 5 bases; unmatched junction nucleotides: 4. CDR3 sequence reads: CASSRRTGNEKLFF. The CDR3 DNA sequence: TGTGCCAGCAGCCGGAGGACAGGGAATGAAAAACTGTTTTTT.

This chain's CDR3 is CASSQVSRGRYGYTF. Here the CDR3 DNA reads TGTGCCAGCAGCCAAGTAAGCAGGGGGAGGTATGGCTACACCTTC. J is TRBJ1-2 and V is TRBV3-1 (or the pseudogene TRBV3-2), with TRBD1 matching over 7 bases. The germline V gene encodes CDR1 LGHDT and CDR2 YNNKEL (reference sequence). The CDR3 loop spans 15 amino acids. J lost 5 bases, V lost 1 base, and 7 bases had no gene match.

This clone was recorded a few times. V and J are TRBV6-5 and TRBJ1-3; D is perhaps TRBD1 (5 bases). This CDR3 is 15 amino acids long. The V and J ends lost 8 bases and 3 bases respectively, with 17 bases between them. Germline-derived CDR1 and CDR2 are MNHEY and SVGAGI. The CDR3 DNA sequence: TGTGCCAGCGGAAGCCCGGGACTCCTTGGAAACACCATATATTTT. This translates into CASGSPGLLGNTIYF.

The chain employs TRBV2 and TRBJ1-1; D gene uncertain. Germline loops: CDR1 SNHLY, CDR2 FYNNEI. Trimming removed 5 bases from V and 1 base from J, with 8 bases in between. CDR3 length equals 13 residues. The CDR3 is CASSPSPNTEAFF. Written as DNA, the CDR3 is TGTGCCAGCAGTCCCAGTCCGAACACTGAAGCTTTCTTT.

The rearrangement links TRBV15 to TRBJ2-5; D not certain. The germline gives CDR1 LNHNV, CDR2 YYDKDF (reference sequence). V lost 1 base to trimming and J lost 5 bases, with 11 bases between them. CDR3 size: 14 residues. The CDR3, as DNA: TGTGCCACCAGCAGAGGTGGGCTTGGGGAGACCCAGTACTTC. It translates to CATSRGGLGETQYF. The whole variable domain, remainder taken from reference TRBV15 and TRBJ2-5, is DAMVIQNPRYQVTQFGKPVTLSCSQTLNHNVMYWYQQKSSQAPKLLFHYYDKDFNNEADTPDNFQSRRPNTSFCFLDIRSPGLGDTAMYLCATSRGGLGETQYFGPGTRLLVL.

This chain links TRBV18 with TRBJ2-7; no firm D call. The CDR3 has 13 amino acids. With 4 bases removed from V and 4 bases from J, the gap between germline ends came to 11 bases. Looked up from germline, CDR1 is KGHSH and CDR2 is LQKENI. The CDR3 here is CASSLLQHYEQYF. CDR3 DNA sequence: TGTGCCAGCTCACTATTGCAACATTACGAGCAGTACTTC.

This clone was detected only once. The junction departs from germline at one end; a sequencing error may be responsible. The chain has TRBV28 and TRBJ1-1; a weak D match, TRBD1 (6 bases). There are 13 residues in the CDR3. Germline V CDR1 and CDR2: MDHEN, SYDVKM. The CDR3 region is CASSFIGGGGPVF. The CDR3 DNA reads as TGTGCCAGCAGTTTTATAGGGGGGGGCGGACCGGTCTTT.

This chain uses TRBV14 with TRBJ2-7; 10 nucleotides align to TRBD1. Germline V CDR1 and CDR2: SGHDN, FVKESK. Trimming took 2 bases from V and 3 from J; bases not matched to a gene: 7. CDR3 size: 16 residues. In DNA, the CDR3 is TGTGCCAGCAGCCAAAGGGGACAGGGGCCTATCTACGAGCAGTACTTC. Translated: CASSQRGQGPIYEQYF.

The rearrangement links TRBV6-5 to TRBJ2-3, with a weak D call TRBD1 (5 bases). With 7 bases removed from V and 0 bases from J, the gap between germline ends came to 8 bases. Germline CDR1 and CDR2: MNHEY and SVGAGI. This CDR3 contains 13 residues. The DNA for the CDR3 is TGTGCCAGCACTTCAGGGAGCACAGATACGCAGTATTTT. Its protein product is CASTSGSTDTQYF.

The sample holds a few counts of this clone. This chain joins TRBV7-9 and TRBJ1-6; D unclear. The CDR3 runs 14 residues. The V gene's germline CDR1 is SEHNR and CDR2 FQNEAQ (reference sequence). Trimming pared 2 bases from V and 7 bases from J, leaving 9 bases between. In nucleotides, the CDR3 is TGTGCCAGCAGCTTATTACCAGGAAATTCACCCCTCCACTTT. As protein: CASSLLPGNSPLHF.

As concerns this clone: Germline and junction disagree at one end, which may indicate a read error. The V and J genes are TRBV7-7 and TRBJ2-5; weak D call: TRBD2 (5 bases). CDR3 size: 15 residues. Germline assignment: CDR1 SSHAT and CDR2 FNYEAQ (reference sequence). The DNA of the CDR3 is TGTGCTAGCAGACCCCTGCCTCTGGGCGGGGAGACCCAGTACTTC. It codes for CASRPLPLGGETQYF.

The chain has TRBV30 and TRBJ1-2, with TRBD1 identical over 7 bases. Looked up from germline, CDR1 is GTSNPN and CDR2 is SVGIG (reference sequence). Trimming cost V 2 bases and J 7 bases; bases outside gene matches: 4. This CDR3 is 12 amino acids long. This CDR3 is CAWSTQGFGYTF. In DNA, the CDR3 is TGTGCCTGGAGTACACAGGGGTTTGGCTACACCTTC.

This clone was detected once. V is TRBV2 and J is TRBJ2-3; 8 bases are a match to TRBD2. V trimming: 2 bases; J trimming: 4 bases; junction bases outside the gene matches: 14. This CDR3 contains 18 residues. CDR1 and CDR2 from the germline V gene are SNHLY and FYNNEI. CDR3 in amino acids: CASSENPRIAGRSDTQYF. In DNA form, the CDR3 reads TGTGCCAGCAGTGAAAACCCCAGGATAGCGGGACGTTCAGATACGCAGTATTTT.

This clone was picked up one time. The chain employs TRBV25-1 and TRBJ1-2, with a possible D match to TRBD1 (6 bases). The CDR3 length is 15 residues. Trimming shortened V by 3 bases and J by 6 bases, and 17 bases separated the two germline ends. CDR1 and CDR2 (germline): MGHDK, SYGVNS. CDR3 bases: TGTGCCAGCAGTGATTGGGACACCCCCGTGCATGGCTACACCTTC. Translated, it gives CASSDWDTPVHGYTF.

This clone was picked up a small number of times. The chain is built from TRBV7-9 and TRBJ1-6, with D possibly TRBD1 on 6 matching bases. The CDR3 has 16 residues. Looked up from germline, CDR1 is SEHNR and CDR2 is FQNEAQ (reference sequence). Trimming cost V 2 bases and J 7 bases, with 15 bases left between them. The CDR3 here is CASSLRLQGSNSPLHF. The CDR3 nucleotides are TGTGCCAGCAGCTTAAGGTTACAGGGCTCAAATTCACCCCTCCACTTT.